This T cell receptor (beta chain) was documented in a study of shared clonotypes between healthy human individuals. V trimming: 1 base; J trimming: 3 bases; junction bases outside the gene matches: 11. CDR3 size: 17 residues. Germline CDR1 and CDR2: SGHVS and FQNEAQ. Assay used: immunoSEQ multiplex PCR; TCRdb lists only in-frame clones, some missing. Among 650,000 to 800,000 clones, 92% were seen once, and the ten largest hold about 24%. Naive CD8 cells lacked CD45RO and underwent positive selection for CCR7, leaving out terminally differentiated effector memory CD45RA+ cells. This rearrangement joins TRBV7-8 to TRBJ2-7; 8 bases fit TRBD2. The sample comprised naive CD8+ T cells sorted from blood. The source is a man aged 30 to 39 in good health. The CDR3: CASSLVLMTSADYEQYF. DNA of the CDR3: TGTGCCAGCAGCTTAGTATTAATGACTAGCGCTGACTACGAGCAGTACTTC.